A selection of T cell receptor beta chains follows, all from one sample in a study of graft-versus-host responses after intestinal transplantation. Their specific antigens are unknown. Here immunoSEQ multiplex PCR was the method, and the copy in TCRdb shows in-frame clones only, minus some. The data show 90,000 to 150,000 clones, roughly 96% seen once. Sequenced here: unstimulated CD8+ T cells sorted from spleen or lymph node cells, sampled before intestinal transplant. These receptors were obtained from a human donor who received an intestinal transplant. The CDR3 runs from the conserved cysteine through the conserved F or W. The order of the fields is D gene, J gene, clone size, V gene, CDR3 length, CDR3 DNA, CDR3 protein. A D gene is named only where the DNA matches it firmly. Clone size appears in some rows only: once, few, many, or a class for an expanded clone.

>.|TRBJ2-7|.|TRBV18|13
TGTGCCAGCTCACCATCCGATTTCCCCGAGCAGTACTTC
CASSPSDFPEQYF
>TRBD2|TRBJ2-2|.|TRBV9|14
TGTGCCAGCAGCGTAGTGCGGGAGGGCGGGGAGCTGTTTTTT
CASSVVREGGELFF
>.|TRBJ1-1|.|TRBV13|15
TGTGCCAGCAGCTTGGGACTGGGGGTAAACACTGAAGCTTTCTTT
CASSLGLGVNTEAFF
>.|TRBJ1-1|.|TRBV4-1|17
TGCGCCAGCAGCCCCGGCGGGAGTGGAGGGGAAACTTTTAAAGCTTTCTTT
CASSPGGSGGETFKAFF
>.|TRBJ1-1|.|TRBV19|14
TGTGCCAGTAGTATCAGGGACTTGAACACTGAAGCTTTCTTT
CASSIRDLNTEAFF
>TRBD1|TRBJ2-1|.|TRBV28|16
TGTGCCAGCAGTTTAGGACCGGGACAGGGTTACAATGAGCAGTTCTTC
CASSLGPGQGYNEQFF
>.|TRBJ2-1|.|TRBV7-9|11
TGTGCCAGCAGCTTTAGTCGTGAGCAGTTCTTC
CASSFSREQFF
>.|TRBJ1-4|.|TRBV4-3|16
TGCGCCAGCAGCCAAGAGCGGGACATCAATAATGAAAAACTGTTTTTT
CASSQERDINNEKLFF
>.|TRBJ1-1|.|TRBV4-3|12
TGCGCCAGCAGCCCCGGCGGAAGTGAAGCTTTCTTT
CASSPGGSEAFF
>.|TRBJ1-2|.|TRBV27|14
TGTGCCAGCAGTGCGTCAACAGGGTTCTATGGCTACACCTTC
CASSASTGFYGYTF
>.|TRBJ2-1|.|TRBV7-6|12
TGTGCCAGCAGCGTGAATGACAATGAGCAGTTCTTC
CASSVNDNEQFF
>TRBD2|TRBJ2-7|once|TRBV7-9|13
TGTGCCAGCAGCTGGACTAGCGGGGCCGAGCAGTACTTC
CASSWTSGAEQYF
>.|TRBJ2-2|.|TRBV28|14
TGTGCCAGCAGTTTATCAAGACTGCCCGGGGAGCTGTTTTTT
CASSLSRLPGELFF
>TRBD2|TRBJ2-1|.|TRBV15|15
TGTGCCACCAGCTTCAGCGGGAGCTCCTACAATGAGCAGTTCTTC
CATSFSGSSYNEQFF
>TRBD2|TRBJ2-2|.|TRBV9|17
TGTGCCAGCAGCGCCGGGACTAGCGGGATTCTAGCGGGGGAGCTGTTTTTT
CASSAGTSGILAGELFF
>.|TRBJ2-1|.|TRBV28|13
TGTGCCAGCAGTTTATCGCCTAGCCGGGAGCAGTTCTTC
CASSLSPSREQFF
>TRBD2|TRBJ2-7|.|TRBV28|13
TGTGCCAGCTCCGTGGGACTAGTCGGCGAGCAGTACTTC
CASSVGLVGEQYF
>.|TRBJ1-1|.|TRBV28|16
TGTGCCAGCAGCCCCCTGAGGTCCGGCATGAACACTGAAGCTTTCTTT
CASSPLRSGMNTEAFF
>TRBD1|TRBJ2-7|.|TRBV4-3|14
TGCGCCAGCAGCCAATCGACAGGGGACTACGAGCAGTACTTC
CASSQSTGDYEQYF
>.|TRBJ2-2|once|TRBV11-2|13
TGTGCCAGCAGCTCCCAGGACACCGGGGAGCTGTTTTTT
CASSSQDTGELFF
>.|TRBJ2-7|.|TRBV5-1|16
TGCGCCAGCAGCCCGGCCGGGTGGAGACTACTGGGGGAGCAGTACTTC
CASSPAGWRLLGEQYF
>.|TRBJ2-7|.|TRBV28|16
TGTGCCAGCAGTTTAGTAATAGGGCACCAGTCCTACGAGCAGTACTTC
CASSLVIGHQSYEQYF
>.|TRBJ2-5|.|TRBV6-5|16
TGTGCCAGCAGTTACTCCTTTACAGGATCGCAAGAGACCCAGTACTTC
CASSYSFTGSQETQYF
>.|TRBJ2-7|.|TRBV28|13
TGTGCCAGCAGTGGAGGGCTCGACTACGAGCAGTACTTC
CASSGGLDYEQYF
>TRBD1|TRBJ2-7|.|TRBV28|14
TGTGCCAGCAGTTTCGGGACAGCTGATTACGAGCAGTACTTC
CASSFGTADYEQYF
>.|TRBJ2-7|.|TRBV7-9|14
TGTGCCAGCAGCTCAACCGGGTCCTCCTACGAGCAGTACTTC
CASSSTGSSYEQYF
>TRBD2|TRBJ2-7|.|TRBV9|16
TGTGCCAGCAGCGTAGCGAGCCGGACTAGCCCGTACGAGCAGTACTTC
CASSVASRTSPYEQYF
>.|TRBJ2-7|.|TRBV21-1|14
TGTGCCAGCAGCAGCCGGGACAGGGATTACGAGCAGTACTTC
CASSSRDRDYEQYF
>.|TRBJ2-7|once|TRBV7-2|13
TGTGCCAGCAGCTTAGGTCTCTTAGGAGAGCAGTACTTC
CASSLGLLGEQYF
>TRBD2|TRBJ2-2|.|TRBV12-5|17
TGTGCTAGTGGTTTGGGATGGACTAGTTCTAACACCGGGGAGCTGTTTTTT
CASGLGWTSSNTGELFF
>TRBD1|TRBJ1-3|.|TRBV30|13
TGTGCCTGGGACAGGGGCTCTGGAAACACCATATATTTT
CAWDRGSGNTIYF
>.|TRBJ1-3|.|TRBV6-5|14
TGTGCCAGCAGATTAACCATGGGTGGAAACACCATATATTTT
CASRLTMGGNTIYF
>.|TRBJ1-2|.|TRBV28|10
TGTGCCAGCAGTAGGGGGGGCTACACCTTC
CASSRGGYTF
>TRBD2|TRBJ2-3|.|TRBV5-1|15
TGCGCCAGCAGCATAGGGACTAGCGGGAGTGATACGCAGTATTTT
CASSIGTSGSDTQYF
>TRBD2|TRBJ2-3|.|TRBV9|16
TGTGCCAGCAGCGTAGAGCCTAGCGGGACTACAGATACGCAGTATTTT
CASSVEPSGTTDTQYF
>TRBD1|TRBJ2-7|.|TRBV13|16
TGTGCCAGCAGCCAAATACAGGGGAACAGCTCCTACGAGCAGTACTTC
CASSQIQGNSSYEQYF
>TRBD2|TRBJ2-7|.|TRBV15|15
TGTGCCACCAGCGCAAGGGCGGGAGGAGTCTACGAGCAGTACTTC
CATSARAGGVYEQYF
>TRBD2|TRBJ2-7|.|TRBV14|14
TGTGCCAGCAGCCATAGCGGGAGGTCGGGCGAGCAGTACTTC
CASSHSGRSGEQYF
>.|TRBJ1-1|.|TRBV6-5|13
TGTGCCAGCAGTATGACCTCGAACACTGAAGCTTTCTTT
CASSMTSNTEAFF
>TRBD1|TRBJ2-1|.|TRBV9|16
TGTGCCAGCAGCGCCTACCCCGACAGGGGGGACAATGAGCAGTTCTTC
CASSAYPDRGDNEQFF
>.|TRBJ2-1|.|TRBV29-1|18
TGCAGCGTTGAAGGGGTTGGGAGAAACAAGAAAAAATACAATGAGCAGTTCTTC
CSVEGVGRNKKKYNEQFF